This entry concerns a single T cell receptor (beta chain). The antigen this receptor binds is unknown. Base quality data are lacking; no much larger clone is found one base away. Ophthalmopathy patients had moderately to severely active disease, Clinical Activity Score of at least 3, NOSPECS grade of at least 4, and disease duration under 3 months. Anyone with other autoimmune diseases, uncontrolled infections, pregnancy or lactation was excluded from the study. Diagnosis was based on clinical symptoms, serum thyroxine, TRAb, thyroid ultrasound and orbital computed tomography. Using Ficoll-Paque density gradient centrifugation, PBMCs were isolated from about 9.2 ml of fresh peripheral blood. Total RNA was extracted using Trizol reagent, and RNA quality was checked on an Agilent 2100 Bioanalyzer. TCR beta CDR3 regions were amplified from RNA transcripts for repertoire sequencing. The first round was an RT-PCR using HTBI primers with the Qiagen OneStep RT-PCR kit, and this first round was followed by a second-round multiplex PCR, then size selection and purification. The libraries underwent paired-end sequencing with 100 bp reads on an Illumina HiSeq2000. The paper's processing steps were these. SOAPnuke was used to process the reads, removing any read that contained adapters or uncalled bases, had a mean Phred below 15, or lacked an exact match to the constant primer or identifier. COPE v1.2.5 was used to merge high-quality paired reads. Each unique nucleotide sequence was treated as a clonotype, and MiTCR v1.1 was used to align the clonotypes to the IMGT TRB V, D and J references. Only V-J combinations with frequency above 0.0001 were analysed, covering approximately 99% of repertoires. For each V-J combination, a TCR clonal expansion and chaos score was defined as F50 clonal expansion divided by the chaos observed in the TCRdist matrix. Welch's t-statistics and random forest were used to narrow the features down to approximately 13 V-J combinations, which were then fed into a naive Bayes classifier. The Morisita-Horn index was used to measure how similar the thyroid and blood repertoires were. TCRdb handled the public reads itself, with Q25 trimming in fastp and clone calling in MiXCR, and kept productive beta chains. Rows are unified per CDR3 protein, each entry keeping the most common DNA and genes. TCRdb, not the authors, supplied the V and J calls. For this sample there are about 200,000 distinct CDR3 sequences; roughly 27% appear just once. The ten largest clones capture about 9.1% of the sample.

This entry is derived from a study of Graves' ophthalmopathy and Graves' hyperthyroidism (dated by TCRdb to between 2017 and 2018). Concerning the study at large: Peripheral blood was collected before any treatment was given, at the time of initial diagnosis. T-cell repertoires of thyroid tissue and blood were compared in 5 or 6 hyperthyroidism patients. TCR beta repertoire signatures were used to distinguish Graves' ophthalmopathy from Graves' hyperthyroidism and to predict progression to ophthalmopathy. To explore V-J signatures that separate ophthalmopathy from hyperthyroidism, a discovery set of about a hundred patients was enrolled, consisting of 40 to 45 with ophthalmopathy and roughly 60 with stable hyperthyroidism. Following sampling, methimazole starting at 30 mg daily was administered to hyperthyroidism patients, and high-dose intravenous methylprednisolone was administered to ophthalmopathy patients. In total, 135 blood samples were TCR-sequenced: fewer than 50 ophthalmopathy, approximately 80 hyperthyroidism and approximately 17 hyperthyroidism-to-ophthalmopathy patients. For independent validation, a separate cohort was made up of 18 to 20 hyperthyroidism patients plus 17 patients who later progressed from hyperthyroidism to ophthalmopathy. The 100 or so discovery patients were divided at random into training and test sets in a 7:3 ratio. Broader findings and caveats from the paper: Most expanded thyroid clonotypes with a frequency above 0.001 also appeared in blood, which suggests that blood repertoires may reflect the immune response in the thyroid. In validation, the model predicted ophthalmopathy progression with 70.59% sensitivity and 72% to 80% specificity; around twelve predicted patients were CT-confirmed with GO in a median of approximately 6.5 months. The 13-signature model separated ophthalmopathy from stable hyperthyroidism with roughly 89% sensitivity and approximately 81% specificity in cross-validation, and 80%/75% in the test set. Sample size was not statistically predetermined, and group allocation was not concealed from the investigators.

V loses 1 base of germline sequence and J loses 6 bases, and the interval between the two ends is 7 bases. CDR1 is given as MDHEN and CDR2 as SYDVKM, both from the germline V gene. From its cysteine to its phenylalanine, the CDR3 spans 12 amino acids. Here the CDR3 DNA is all that survives: 36 bases in frame from base 1. Rearrangement joined TRBV28 to TRBJ2-7, with no confidently assigned D gene. The TCR comes from a man aged 50 to 60 with Graves' ophthalmopathy. Donor details come from another sample of the same person, matched by shared clones. The sequencing sample was made of peripheral blood. CDR3 reads: CASSLLFGEQYF. The nucleotides are TGTGCCAGCAGTTTATTATTTGGCGAGCAGTACTTC.